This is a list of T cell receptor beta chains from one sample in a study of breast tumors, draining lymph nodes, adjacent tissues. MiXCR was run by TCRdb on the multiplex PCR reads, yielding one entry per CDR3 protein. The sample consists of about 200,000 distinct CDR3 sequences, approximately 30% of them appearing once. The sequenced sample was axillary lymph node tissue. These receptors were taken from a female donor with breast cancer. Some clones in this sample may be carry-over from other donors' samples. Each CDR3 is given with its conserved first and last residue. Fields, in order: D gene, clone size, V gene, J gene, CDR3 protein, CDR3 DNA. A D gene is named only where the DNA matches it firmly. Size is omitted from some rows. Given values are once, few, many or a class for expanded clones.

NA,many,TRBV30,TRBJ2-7,CAWSHTGYAGPSYEQYF,TGTGCCTGGAGTCACACTGGGTACGCGGGGCCCTCCTACGAGCAGTACTTC
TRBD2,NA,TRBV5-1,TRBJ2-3,CASSSKPSGGWDEQYF,TGCGCCAGCAGCTCCAAACCTAGCGGGGGGTGGGATGAGCAGTATTTT
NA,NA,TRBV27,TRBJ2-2,CASSWGGGTGELFF,TGTGCCAGCAGCTGGGGTGGAGGGACCGGGGAGCTGTTTTTT
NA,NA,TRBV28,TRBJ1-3,CASSSPWGSGNTIYF,TGTGCCAGCAGTTCTCCCTGGGGCTCTGGAAACACCATATATTTT
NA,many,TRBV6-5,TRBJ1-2,CASSHSGNGYTF,TGTGCCAGCAGTCACTCGGGTAATGGCTACACCTTC
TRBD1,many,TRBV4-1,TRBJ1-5,CASSPDRGSYSNQPQHF,TGCGCCAGCAGCCCCGACAGGGGGTCCTATAGCAATCAGCCCCAGCATTTT
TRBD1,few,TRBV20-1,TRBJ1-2,CSASMRLGQAAYGYTF,TGCAGTGCTAGTATGCGCCTTGGACAGGCGGCATATGGCTACACCTTC
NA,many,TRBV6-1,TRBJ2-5,CASSGERRGKTQYF,TGTGCCAGCAGTGGAGAACGGAGGGGTAAGACCCAGTACTTC
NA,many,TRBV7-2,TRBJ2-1,CASSLSAVLSYNEQFF,TGTGCCAGCAGCTTATCAGCGGTTCTATCCTACAATGAGCAGTTCTTC
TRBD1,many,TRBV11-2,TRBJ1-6,CASSRPGQNNSPLHF,TGTGCCAGCAGCAGGCCGGGACAGAATAATTCACCCCTCCACTTT
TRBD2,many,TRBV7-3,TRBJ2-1,CASSPSGGLYNEQFF,TGTGCCAGCAGTCCTAGCGGGGGGTTGTACAATGAGCAGTTCTTC
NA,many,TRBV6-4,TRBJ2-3,CASSDGITDTQYF,TGTGCCAGCAGTGACGGCATCACAGATACGCAGTATTTT
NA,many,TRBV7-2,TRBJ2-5,CASSVQGRPQETQYF,TGTGCCAGCAGCGTCCAGGGGAGGCCCCAAGAGACCCAGTACTTC
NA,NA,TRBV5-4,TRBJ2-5,CASSLGGEVQETQYF,TGTGCCAGCAGCTTAGGGGGAGAGGTCCAAGAGACCCAGTACTTC
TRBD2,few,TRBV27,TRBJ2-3,CASSSFSGRSDTQYF,TGTGCCAGCAGTTCATTCAGCGGGAGGTCAGATACGCAGTATTTT
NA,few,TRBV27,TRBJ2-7,CASSLGGVEQYF,TGTGCCAGCAGTTTAGGAGGGGTCGAGCAGTACTTC
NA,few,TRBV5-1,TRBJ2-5,CASSLKAGTHETQYF,TGCGCCAGCAGCTTGAAGGCGGGGACCCACGAGACCCAGTACTTC
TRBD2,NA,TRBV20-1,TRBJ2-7,CSARGSGRSPGQYF,TGCAGTGCTAGAGGAAGCGGGAGGTCGCCTGGGCAGTACTTC
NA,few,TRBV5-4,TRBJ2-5,CASSLRQETQYF,TGTGCCAGCAGCTTGAGACAAGAGACCCAGTACTTC
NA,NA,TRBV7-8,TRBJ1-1,CASSLARQANMNTEAFF,TGTGCCAGCAGCTTAGCCAGACAGGCGAACATGAACACTGAAGCTTTCTTT
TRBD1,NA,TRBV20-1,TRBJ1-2,CSAGVQGAVNGYTF,TGCAGTGCTGGGGTCCAGGGGGCGGTAAATGGCTACACCTTC
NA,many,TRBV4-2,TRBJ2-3,CASMGQLSTDTQYF,TGTGCCAGCATGGGGCAGCTTAGCACAGATACGCAGTATTTT
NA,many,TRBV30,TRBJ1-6,CAWSVRGVSPLHF,TGTGCCTGGAGTGTACGGGGGGTCTCACCCCTCCACTTT
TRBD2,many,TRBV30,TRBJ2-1,CAWSVRLAGGNEQFF,TGTGCCTGGAGTGTGCGACTAGCGGGCGGTAATGAGCAGTTCTTC
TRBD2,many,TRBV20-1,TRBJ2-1,CSAATSGKGYNEQFF,TGCAGTGCCGCAACTAGCGGGAAGGGCTACAATGAGCAGTTCTTC
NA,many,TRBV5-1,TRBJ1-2,CASSPRGGINYGYTF,TGCGCCAGCAGCCCCCGCGGGGGGATCAACTATGGCTACACCTTC
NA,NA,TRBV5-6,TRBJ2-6,CASSLRSAAGANVLTF,TGTGCCAGCAGCTTGAGGTCCGCGGCCGGGGCCAACGTCCTGACTTTC
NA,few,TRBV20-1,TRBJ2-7,CSATRDGDSYEQYF,TGCAGTGCTACTCGGGACGGCGACTCCTACGAGCAGTACTTC
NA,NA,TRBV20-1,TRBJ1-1,CSAKKTSSTEAFF,TGCAGTGCTAAAAAGACATCCTCCACTGAAGCTTTCTTT
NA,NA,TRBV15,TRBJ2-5,CATGRDMTQETQYF,TGTGCCACCGGCAGAGACATGACACAAGAGACCCAGTACTTC
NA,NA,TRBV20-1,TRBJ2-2,CSARDGGGGTGELFF,TGCAGTGCTAGAGATGGGGGAGGAGGTACCGGGGAGCTGTTTTTT
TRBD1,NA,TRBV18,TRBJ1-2,CASSGTGAGYTF,TGTGCCAGCTCGGGGACAGGGGCCGGCTACACCTTC